This T cell receptor beta chain was found in a study of cytomegalovirus exposure and HLA in healthy donors. About this clone: Its antigen is unidentified.

Study-wide findings and caveats: Later on, an analysis found that several of the most significant clusters appeared to be linked to common viral pathogens, which included parvovirus B19.

PCR amplification relied on 60 Vbeta primers (plus 13 Jbeta primers). The table came from immunoSEQ multiplex PCR; TCRdb's copy has only in-frame clones and leaves some out. The sample has under 250,000 clones, and its top ten clones hold around 1.1%. This sequence was found in a girl aged 2 to 9 in good health and CMV-seropositive. The specimen sequenced was PBMCs.

CDR3 loop: CASSLVGGDGYTF. The CDR3 DNA reads TGTGCCAGCAGCTTAGTCGGGGGGGATGGCTACACCTTC. This chain connects TRBV13 to TRBJ1-2; TRBD1 might be the D (5 bases). CDR1 and CDR2 (germline): PRHDT, FYEKMQ (reference sequence). With 1 base removed from V and 6 bases from J, the gap between germline ends came to 9 bases. CDR3 length equals 13 residues.